This TCR beta chain was found in a study of blood T cell repertoires in COVID-19. The CDR3 is 11 residues long. CDR1 and CDR2 (germline): MDHEN, SYDVKM. Clones were sequenced by immunoSEQ multiplex PCR, and TCRdb holds only the in-frame ones, with some missing. The table has about 250,000 clones, approximately 88% seen once. Comment on this clone: The junction does not match germline at one end; this may be a read error.

This sequence originates from a woman under 40 with COVID-19, enrolled during active disease. The sequencing sample was made of peripheral blood. The rearrangement joins TRBV28 to TRBJ1-1, with D unresolved. The DNA for the CDR3 is TGTGCCAGCAGTTTAAGTACTGAGGCTTTCTTT. It yields the protein CASSLSTEAFF.